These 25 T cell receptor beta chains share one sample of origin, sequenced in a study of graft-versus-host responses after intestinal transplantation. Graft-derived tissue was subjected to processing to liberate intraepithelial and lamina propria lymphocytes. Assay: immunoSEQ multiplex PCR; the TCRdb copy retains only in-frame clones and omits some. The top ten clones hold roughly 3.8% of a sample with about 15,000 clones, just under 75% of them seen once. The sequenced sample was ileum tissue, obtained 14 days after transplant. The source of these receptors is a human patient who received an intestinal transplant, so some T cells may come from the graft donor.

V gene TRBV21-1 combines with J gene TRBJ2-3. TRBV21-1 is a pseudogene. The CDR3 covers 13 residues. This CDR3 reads CASKNAQPDTQYF. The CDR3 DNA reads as TGTGCCAGCAAGAACGCCCAGCCAGATACGCAGTATTTT.

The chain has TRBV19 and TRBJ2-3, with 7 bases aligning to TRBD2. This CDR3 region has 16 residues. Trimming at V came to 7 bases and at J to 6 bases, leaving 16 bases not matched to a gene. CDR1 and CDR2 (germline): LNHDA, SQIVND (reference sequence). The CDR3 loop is CASNPTGRELMDTQYF. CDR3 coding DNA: TGTGCCAGTAACCCCACCGGGCGGGAGCTTATGGATACGCAGTATTTT.

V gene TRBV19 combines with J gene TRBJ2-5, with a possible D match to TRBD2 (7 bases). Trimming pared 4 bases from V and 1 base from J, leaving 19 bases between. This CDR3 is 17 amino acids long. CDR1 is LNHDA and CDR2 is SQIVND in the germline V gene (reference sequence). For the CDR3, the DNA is TGTGCCAGTAGTACCCCAGGGGCGGGGGTGAGCCAAGAGACCCAGTACTTC. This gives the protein CASSTPGAGVSQETQYF. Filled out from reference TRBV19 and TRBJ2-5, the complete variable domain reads DGGITQSPKYLFRKEGQNVTLSCEQNLNHDAMYWYRQDPGQGLRLIYYSQIVNDFQKGDIAEGYSVSREKKESFPLTVTSAQKNPTAFYLCASSTPGAGVSQETQYFGPGTRLLVL.

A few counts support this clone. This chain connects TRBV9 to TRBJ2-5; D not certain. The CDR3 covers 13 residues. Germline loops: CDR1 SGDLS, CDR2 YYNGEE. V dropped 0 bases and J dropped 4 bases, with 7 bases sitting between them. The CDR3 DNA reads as TGTGCCAGCAGCGTAGACCCCTCAGAGACCCAGTACTTC. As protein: CASSVDPSETQYF.

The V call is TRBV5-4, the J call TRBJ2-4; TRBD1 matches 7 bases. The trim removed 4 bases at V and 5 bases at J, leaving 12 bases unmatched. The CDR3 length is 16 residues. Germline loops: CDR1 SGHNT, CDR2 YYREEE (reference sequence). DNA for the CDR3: TGTGCCAGCAGCACCCGGACAGGCGCGGAGGAAAACATTCAGTACTTC. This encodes CASSTRTGAEENIQYF. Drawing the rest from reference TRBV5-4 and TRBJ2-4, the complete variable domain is ETGVTQSPTHLIKTRGQQVTLRCSSQSGHNTVSWYQQALGQGPQFIFQYYREEENGRGNFPPRFSGLQFPNYSSELNVNALELDDSALYLCASSTRTGAEENIQYFGAGTRLSVL.

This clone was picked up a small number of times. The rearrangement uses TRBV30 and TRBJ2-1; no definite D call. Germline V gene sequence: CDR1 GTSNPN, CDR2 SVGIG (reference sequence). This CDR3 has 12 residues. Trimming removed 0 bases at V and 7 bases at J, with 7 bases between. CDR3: CAWSVASNEQFF. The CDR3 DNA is TGTGCCTGGAGTGTAGCGAGTAATGAGCAGTTCTTC.

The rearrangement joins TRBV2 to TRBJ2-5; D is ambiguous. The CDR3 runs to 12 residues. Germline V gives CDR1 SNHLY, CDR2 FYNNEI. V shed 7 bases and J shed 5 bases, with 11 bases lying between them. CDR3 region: CASIRTWETQYF. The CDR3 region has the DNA TGTGCCAGCATTCGGACGTGGGAGACCCAGTACTTC.

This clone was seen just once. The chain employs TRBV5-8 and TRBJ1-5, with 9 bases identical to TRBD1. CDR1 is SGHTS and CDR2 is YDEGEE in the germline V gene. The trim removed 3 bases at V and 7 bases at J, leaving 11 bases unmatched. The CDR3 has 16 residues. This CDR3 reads CASSYKGQGINQPQHF. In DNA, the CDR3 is TGTGCCAGCAGCTACAAGGGACAGGGAATCAACCAGCCCCAGCATTTT.

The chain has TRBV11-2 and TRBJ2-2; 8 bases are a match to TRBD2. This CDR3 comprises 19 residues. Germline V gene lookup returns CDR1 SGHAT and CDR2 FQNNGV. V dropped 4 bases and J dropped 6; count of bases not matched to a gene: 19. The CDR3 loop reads CASSSLQFSGERKSGELFF. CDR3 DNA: TGTGCCAGCAGCTCCCTACAATTTAGCGGGGAGCGGAAGTCCGGGGAGCTGTTTTTT.

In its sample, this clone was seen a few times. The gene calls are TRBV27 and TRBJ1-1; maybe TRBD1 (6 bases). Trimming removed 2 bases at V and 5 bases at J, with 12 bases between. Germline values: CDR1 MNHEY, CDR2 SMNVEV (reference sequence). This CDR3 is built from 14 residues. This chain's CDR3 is CASSLARGGTEAFF. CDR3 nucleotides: TGTGCCAGCAGTTTAGCCAGGGGAGGGACTGAAGCTTTCTTT.

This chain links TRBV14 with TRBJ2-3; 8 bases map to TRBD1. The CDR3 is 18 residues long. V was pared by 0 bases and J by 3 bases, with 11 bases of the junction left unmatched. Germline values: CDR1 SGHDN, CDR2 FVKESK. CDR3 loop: CASSQDPPRTGTTDTQYF. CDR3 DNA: TGTGCCAGCAGCCAAGACCCCCCGAGGACAGGGACTACAGATACGCAGTATTTT.

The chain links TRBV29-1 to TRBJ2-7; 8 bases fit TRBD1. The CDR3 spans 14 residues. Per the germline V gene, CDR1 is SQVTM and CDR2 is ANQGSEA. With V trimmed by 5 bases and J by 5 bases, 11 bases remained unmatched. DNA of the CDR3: TGCAGCGTTTGTGGGACAGGTTATTTGAACGAGCAGTACTTC. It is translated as CSVCGTGYLNEQYF.

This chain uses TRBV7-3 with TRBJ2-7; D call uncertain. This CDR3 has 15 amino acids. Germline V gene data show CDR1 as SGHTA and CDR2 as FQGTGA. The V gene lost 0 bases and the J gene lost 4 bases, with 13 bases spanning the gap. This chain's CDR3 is CASSLTQGSRYEQYF. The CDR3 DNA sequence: TGTGCCAGCAGCTTAACCCAAGGTTCACGGTACGAGCAGTACTTC.

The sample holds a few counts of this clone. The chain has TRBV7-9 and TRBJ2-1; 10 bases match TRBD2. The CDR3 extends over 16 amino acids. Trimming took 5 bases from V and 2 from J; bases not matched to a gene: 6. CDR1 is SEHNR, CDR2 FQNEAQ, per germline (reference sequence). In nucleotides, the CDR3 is TGTGCCAGCAGCCCGCGAGCGGGAGGGACCTACAATGAGCAGTTCTTC. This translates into CASSPRAGGTYNEQFF. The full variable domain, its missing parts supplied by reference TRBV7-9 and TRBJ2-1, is DTGVSQNPRHKITKRGQNVTFRCDPISEHNRLYWYRQTLGQGPEFLTYFQNEAQLEKSRLLSDRFSAERPKGSFSTLEIQRTEQGDSAMYLCASSPRAGGTYNEQFFGPGTRLTVL.

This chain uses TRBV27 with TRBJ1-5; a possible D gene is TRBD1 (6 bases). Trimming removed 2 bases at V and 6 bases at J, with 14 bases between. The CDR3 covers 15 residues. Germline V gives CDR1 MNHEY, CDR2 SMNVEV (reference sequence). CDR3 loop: CASSLTQQGVQPQHF. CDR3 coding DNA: TGTGCCAGCAGTTTAACGCAACAGGGTGTTCAGCCCCAGCATTTT.

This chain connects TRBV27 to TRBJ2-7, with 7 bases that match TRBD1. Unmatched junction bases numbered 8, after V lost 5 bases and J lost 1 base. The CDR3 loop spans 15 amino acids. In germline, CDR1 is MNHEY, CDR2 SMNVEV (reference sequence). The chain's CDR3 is CASSTDTGVSYEQYF. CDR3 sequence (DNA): TGTGCCAGCAGTACGGACACAGGGGTTTCCTACGAGCAGTACTTC.

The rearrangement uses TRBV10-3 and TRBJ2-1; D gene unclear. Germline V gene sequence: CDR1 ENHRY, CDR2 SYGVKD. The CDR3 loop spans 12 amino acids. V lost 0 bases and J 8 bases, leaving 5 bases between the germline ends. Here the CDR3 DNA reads TGTGCCATCAGTGAGTCCGCCTATGAGCAGTTCTTC. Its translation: CAISESAYEQFF.

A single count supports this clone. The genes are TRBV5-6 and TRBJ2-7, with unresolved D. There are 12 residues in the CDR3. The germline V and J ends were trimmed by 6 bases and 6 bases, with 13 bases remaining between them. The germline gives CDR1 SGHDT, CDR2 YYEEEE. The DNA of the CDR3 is TGTGCCAGCACCTATTTAGGGCTCGAGCAGTACTTC. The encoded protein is CASTYLGLEQYF. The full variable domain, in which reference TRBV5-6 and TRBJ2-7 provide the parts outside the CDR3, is DAGVTQSPTHLIKTRGQQVTLRCSPKSGHDTVSWYQQALGQGPQFIFQYYEEEERQRGNFPDRFSGHQFPNYSSELNVNALLLGDSALYLCASTYLGLEQYFGPGTRLTVT.

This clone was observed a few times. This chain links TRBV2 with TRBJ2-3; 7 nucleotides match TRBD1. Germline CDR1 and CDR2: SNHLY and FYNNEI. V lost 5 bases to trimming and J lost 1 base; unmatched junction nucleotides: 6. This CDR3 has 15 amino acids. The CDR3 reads CASSLRQGGTDTQYF. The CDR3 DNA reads TGTGCCAGCAGTCTCCGTCAGGGGGGCACAGATACGCAGTATTTT.

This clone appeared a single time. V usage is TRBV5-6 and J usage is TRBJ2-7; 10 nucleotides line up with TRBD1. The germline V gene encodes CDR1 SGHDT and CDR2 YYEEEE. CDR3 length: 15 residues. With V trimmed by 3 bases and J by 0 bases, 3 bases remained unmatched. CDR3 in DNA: TGTGCCAGCAGCTCGGGACAGGGGACCTCCTACGAGCAGTACTTC. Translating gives CASSSGQGTSYEQYF.

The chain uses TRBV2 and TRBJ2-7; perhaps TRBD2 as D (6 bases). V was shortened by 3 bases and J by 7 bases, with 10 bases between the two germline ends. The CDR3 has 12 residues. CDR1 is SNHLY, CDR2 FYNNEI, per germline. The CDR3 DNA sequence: TGTGCCAGCAGTGAGGGAGGCTGGGAGCAGTACTTC. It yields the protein CASSEGGWEQYF.

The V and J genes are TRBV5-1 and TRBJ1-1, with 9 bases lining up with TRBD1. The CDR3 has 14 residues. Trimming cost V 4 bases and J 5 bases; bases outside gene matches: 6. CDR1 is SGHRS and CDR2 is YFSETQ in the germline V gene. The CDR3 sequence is CASSVTGGVTEAFF. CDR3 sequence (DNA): TGCGCCAGCAGCGTCACAGGGGGCGTAACTGAAGCTTTCTTT.

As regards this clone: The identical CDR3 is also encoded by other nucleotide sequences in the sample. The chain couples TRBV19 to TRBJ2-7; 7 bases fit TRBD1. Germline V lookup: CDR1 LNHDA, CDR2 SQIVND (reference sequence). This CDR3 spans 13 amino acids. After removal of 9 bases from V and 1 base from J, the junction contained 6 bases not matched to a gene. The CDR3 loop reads CASQGDNSYEQYF. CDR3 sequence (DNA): TGTGCCAGCCAGGGGGACAATTCCTACGAGCAGTACTTC.

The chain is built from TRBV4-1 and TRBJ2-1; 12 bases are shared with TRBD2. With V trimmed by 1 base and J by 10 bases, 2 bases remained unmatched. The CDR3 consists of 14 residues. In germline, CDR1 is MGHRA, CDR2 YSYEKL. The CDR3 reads CASSQGLAGGEQFF. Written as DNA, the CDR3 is TGCGCCAGCAGCCAAGGGCTAGCGGGAGGGGAGCAGTTCTTC.

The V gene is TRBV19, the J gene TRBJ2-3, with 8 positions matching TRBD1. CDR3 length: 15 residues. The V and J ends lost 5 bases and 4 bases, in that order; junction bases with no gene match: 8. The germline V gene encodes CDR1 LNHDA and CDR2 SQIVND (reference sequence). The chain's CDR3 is CASSGWTGTPDTQYF. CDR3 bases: TGTGCCAGTAGTGGTTGGACAGGGACCCCAGATACGCAGTATTTT. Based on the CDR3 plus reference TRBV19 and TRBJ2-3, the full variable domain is DGGITQSPKYLFRKEGQNVTLSCEQNLNHDAMYWYRQDPGQGLRLIYYSQIVNDFQKGDIAEGYSVSREKKESFPLTVTSAQKNPTAFYLCASSGWTGTPDTQYFGPGTRLTVL.